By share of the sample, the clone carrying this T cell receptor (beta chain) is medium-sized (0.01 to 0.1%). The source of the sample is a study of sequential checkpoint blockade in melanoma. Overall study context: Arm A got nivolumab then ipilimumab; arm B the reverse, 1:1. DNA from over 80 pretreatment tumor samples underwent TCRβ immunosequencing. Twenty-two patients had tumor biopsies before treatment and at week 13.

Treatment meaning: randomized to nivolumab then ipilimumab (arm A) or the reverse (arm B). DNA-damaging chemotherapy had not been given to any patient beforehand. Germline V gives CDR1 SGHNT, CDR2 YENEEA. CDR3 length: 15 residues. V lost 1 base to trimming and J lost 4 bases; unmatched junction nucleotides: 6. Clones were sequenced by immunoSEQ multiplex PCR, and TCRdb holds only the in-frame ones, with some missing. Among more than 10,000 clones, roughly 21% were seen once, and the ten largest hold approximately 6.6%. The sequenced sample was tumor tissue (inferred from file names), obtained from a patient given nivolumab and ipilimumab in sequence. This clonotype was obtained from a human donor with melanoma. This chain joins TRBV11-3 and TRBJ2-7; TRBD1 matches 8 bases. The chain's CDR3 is CASSLGPGGMYEQYF. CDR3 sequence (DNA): TGTGCCAGCAGCTTAGGGCCAGGGGGCATGTACGAGCAGTACTTC. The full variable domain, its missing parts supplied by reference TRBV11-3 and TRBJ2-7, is EAGVVQSPRYKIIEKKQPVAFWCNPISGHNTLYWYLQNLGQGPELLIRYENEEAVDDSQLPKDRFSAERLKGVDSTLKIQPAELGDSAVYLCASSLGPGGMYEQYFGPGTRLTVT.